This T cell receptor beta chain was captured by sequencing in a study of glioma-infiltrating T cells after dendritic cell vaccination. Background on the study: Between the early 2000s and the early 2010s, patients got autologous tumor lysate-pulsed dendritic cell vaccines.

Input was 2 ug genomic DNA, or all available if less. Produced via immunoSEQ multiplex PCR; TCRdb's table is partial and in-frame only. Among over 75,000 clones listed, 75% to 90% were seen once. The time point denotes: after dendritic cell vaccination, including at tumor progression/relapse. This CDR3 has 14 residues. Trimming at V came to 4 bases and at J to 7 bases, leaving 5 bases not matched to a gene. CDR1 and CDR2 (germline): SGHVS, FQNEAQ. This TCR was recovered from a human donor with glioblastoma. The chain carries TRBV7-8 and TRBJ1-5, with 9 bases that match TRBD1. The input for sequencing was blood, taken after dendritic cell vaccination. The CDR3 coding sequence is TGTGCCAGCAGCTATGGACAGGGGAACCAGCCCCAGCATTTT. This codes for CASSYGQGNQPQHF.